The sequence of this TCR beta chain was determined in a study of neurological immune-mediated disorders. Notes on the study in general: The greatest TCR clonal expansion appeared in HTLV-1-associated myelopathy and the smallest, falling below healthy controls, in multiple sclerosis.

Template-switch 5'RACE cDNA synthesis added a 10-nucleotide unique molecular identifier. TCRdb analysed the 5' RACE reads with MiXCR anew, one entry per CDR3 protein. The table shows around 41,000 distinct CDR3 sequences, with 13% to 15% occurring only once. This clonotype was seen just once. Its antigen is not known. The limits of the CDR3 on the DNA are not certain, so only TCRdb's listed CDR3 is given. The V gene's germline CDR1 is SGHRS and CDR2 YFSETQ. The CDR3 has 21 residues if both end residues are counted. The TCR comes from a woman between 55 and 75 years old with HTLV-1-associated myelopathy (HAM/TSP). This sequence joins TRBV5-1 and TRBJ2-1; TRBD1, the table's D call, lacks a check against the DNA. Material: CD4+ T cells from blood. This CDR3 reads CASSFYICSAHGTGSRNEQFF.